This T cell receptor (beta chain) was sequenced for a study of blood T cell repertoires in COVID-19. Study as a whole: Sites across the United States, Italy and Spain contributed samples from acute and convalescent COVID-19.

In the authors' workflow: Amplifying reference gene primers gave estimates of nucleated cell counts. Clones were sequenced by immunoSEQ multiplex PCR, and TCRdb holds only the in-frame ones, with some missing. That table gives V, J and clone size, and the DNA gave D and trimming. The sample carries about 100,000 clones, roughly four fifths recorded once. This clone showed up just once. V gave up 5 bases and J gave up 1 base, with 12 bases separating them. This CDR3 is built from 14 residues. CDR1 is SGHTA, CDR2 FQGTGA, per germline. This receptor was taken from a man in his sixties with acute or convalescent COVID-19. V usage is TRBV7-3 and J usage is TRBJ2-7, with TRBD1 as a possible D gene (5 bases). The sequenced sample consisted of peripheral blood. CDR3 sequence (DNA): TGTGCCAGCAGCCCCTCCCCAGGGTCCTACGAGCAGTACTTC. Amino acids: CASSPSPGSYEQYF.